A single sample gave rise to the 2 T cell receptor beta chains below, sequenced in a study of blood T cell repertoires in COVID-19. Sequenced by immunoSEQ multiplex PCR; TCRdb stores in-frame clones only, minus some. The table includes approximately 330,000 clones, roughly 91% detected once. The sample comprised PBMCs or T cells enriched from blood (not recorded which). The receptors come from a woman aged 30 to 39 who had recovered from COVID-19.

The chain couples TRBV9 to TRBJ2-2; TRBD2 matches at 11 bases. The CDR3 covers 17 residues. The germline gives CDR1 SGDLS, CDR2 YYNGEE. Trimming removed 0 bases from V and 5 bases from J; junction bases left unmatched: 6. For the CDR3, the DNA is TGTGCCAGCAGCGTAGGGTTAGCGGGAGGGGATACCGGGGAGCTGTTTTTT. It specifies CASSVGLAGGDTGELFF.

This clone was counted a single time. V and J are TRBV3-1 (or the pseudogene TRBV3-2) and TRBJ1-6; TRBD1 aligns across 9 bases. V shed 1 base, J shed 7 bases, and the junction held 2 bases outside the gene matches. The germline V gene has CDR1 LGHDT and CDR2 YNNKEL (reference sequence). CDR3 size: 15 residues. DNA for the CDR3: TGTGCCAGCAGCCAAGGGGGGACAGGGAATTCACCCCTCCACTTT. The encoded protein is CASSQGGTGNSPLHF.